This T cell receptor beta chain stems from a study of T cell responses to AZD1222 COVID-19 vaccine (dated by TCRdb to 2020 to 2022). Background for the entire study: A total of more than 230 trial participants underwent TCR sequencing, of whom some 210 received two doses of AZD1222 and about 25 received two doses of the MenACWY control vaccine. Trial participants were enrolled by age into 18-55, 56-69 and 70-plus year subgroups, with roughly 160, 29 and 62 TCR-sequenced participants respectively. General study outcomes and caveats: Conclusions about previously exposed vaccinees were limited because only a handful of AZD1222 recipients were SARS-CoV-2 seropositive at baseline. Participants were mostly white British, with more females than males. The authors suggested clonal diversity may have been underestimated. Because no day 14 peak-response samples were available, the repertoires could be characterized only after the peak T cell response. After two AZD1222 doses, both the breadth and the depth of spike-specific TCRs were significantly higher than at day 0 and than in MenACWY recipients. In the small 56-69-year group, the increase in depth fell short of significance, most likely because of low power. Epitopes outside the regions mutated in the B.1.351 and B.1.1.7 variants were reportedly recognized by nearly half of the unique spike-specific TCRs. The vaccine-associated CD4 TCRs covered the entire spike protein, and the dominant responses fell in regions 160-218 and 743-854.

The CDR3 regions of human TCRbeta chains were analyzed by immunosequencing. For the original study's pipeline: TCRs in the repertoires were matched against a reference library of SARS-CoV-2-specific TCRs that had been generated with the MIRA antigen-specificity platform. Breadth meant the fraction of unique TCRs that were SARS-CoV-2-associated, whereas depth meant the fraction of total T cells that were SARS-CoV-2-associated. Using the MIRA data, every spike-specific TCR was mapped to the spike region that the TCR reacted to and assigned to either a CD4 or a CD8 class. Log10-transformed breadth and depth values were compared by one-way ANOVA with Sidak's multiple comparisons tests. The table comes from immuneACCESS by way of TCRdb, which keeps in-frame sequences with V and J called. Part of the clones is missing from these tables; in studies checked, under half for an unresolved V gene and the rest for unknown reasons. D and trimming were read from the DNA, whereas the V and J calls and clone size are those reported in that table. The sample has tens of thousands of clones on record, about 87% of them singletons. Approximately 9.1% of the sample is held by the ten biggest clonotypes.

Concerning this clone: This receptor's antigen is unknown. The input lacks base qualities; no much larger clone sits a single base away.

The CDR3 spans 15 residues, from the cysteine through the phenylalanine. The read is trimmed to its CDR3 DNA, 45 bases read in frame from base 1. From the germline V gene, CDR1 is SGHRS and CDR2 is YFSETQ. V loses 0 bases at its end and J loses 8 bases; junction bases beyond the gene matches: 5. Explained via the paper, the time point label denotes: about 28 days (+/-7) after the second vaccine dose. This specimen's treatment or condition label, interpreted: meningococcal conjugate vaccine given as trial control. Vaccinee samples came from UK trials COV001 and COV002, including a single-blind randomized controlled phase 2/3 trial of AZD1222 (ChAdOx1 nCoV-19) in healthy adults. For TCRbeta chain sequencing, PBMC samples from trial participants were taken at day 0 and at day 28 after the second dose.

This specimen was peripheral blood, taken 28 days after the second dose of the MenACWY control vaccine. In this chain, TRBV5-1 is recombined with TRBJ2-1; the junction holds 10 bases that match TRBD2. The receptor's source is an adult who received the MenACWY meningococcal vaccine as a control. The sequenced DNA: TGCGCCAGCAGCTTGGAGGGGACTAGCGACGATGAGCAGTTCTTC. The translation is CASSLEGTSDDEQFF.